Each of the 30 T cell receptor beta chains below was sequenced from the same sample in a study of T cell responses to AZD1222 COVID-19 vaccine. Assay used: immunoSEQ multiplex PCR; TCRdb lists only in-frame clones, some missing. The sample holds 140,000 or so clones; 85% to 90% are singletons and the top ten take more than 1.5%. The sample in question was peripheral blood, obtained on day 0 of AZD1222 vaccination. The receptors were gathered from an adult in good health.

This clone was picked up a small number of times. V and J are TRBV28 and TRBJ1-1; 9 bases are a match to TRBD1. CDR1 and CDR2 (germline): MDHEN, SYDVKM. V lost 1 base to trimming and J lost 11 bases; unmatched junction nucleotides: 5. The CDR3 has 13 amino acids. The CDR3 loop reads CASSLYGQGNAFF. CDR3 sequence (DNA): TGTGCCAGCAGTTTATACGGACAGGGGAACGCTTTCTTT.

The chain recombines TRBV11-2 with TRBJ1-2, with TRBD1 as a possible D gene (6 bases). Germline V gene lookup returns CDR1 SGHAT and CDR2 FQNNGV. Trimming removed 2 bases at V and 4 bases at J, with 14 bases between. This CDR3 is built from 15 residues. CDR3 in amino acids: CASSLSPGEGYGYTF. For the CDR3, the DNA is TGTGCCAGCAGCTTATCCCCAGGGGAGGGCTATGGCTACACCTTC.

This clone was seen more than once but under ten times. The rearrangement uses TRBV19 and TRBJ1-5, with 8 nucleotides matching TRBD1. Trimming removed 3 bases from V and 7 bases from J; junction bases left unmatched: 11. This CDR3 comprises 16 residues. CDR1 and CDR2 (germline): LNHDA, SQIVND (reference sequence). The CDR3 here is CASSIGWQGADQPQHF. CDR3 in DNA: TGTGCCAGTAGTATCGGCTGGCAGGGGGCCGACCAGCCCCAGCATTTT.

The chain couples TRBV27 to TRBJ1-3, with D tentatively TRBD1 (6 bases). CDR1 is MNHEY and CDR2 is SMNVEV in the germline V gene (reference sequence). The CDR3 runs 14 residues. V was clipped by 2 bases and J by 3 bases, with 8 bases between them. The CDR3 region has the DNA TGTGCCAGCAGTTTACGGGGGCATGGAAACACCATATATTTT. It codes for CASSLRGHGNTIYF.

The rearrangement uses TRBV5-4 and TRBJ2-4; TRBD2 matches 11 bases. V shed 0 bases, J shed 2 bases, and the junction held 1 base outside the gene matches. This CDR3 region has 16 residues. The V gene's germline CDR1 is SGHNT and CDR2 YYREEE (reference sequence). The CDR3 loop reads CASSLASGRSKNIQYF. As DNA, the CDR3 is TGTGCCAGCAGCTTGGCTAGCGGGAGGTCCAAAAACATTCAGTACTTC.

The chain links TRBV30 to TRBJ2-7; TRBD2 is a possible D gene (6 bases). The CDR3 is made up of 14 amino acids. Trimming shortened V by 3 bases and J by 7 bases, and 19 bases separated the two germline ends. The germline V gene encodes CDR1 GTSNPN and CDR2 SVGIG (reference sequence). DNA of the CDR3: TGTGCCTGGAGGCTTTCCTCGGGGGTGGGGGAGCAGTACTTC. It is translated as CAWRLSSGVGEQYF.

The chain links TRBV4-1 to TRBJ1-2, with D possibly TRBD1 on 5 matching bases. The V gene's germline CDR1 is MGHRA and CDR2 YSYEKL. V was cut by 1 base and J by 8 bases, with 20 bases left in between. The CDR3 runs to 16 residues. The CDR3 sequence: CASSQVGGTRWEGYTF. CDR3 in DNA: TGCGCCAGCAGCCAAGTGGGGGGTACGCGCTGGGAGGGCTACACCTTC.

The CDR3 here is CASSPGTPSSYTF. The CDR3 DNA reads as TGTGCCAGCAGCCCCGGGACCCCGTCGAGCTACACCTTC. The chain has TRBV7-9 and TRBJ1-2; D is possibly TRBD1 (5 bases). Germline CDR1 SEHNR, CDR2 FQNEAQ (reference sequence). V was trimmed by 5 bases and J by 9 bases, leaving 16 bases between them. The CDR3 is made up of 13 amino acids.

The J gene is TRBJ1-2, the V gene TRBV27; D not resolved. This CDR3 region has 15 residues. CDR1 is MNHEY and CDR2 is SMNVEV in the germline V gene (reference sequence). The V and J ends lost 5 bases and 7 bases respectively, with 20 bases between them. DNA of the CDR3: TGTGCCAGCAGTACTCTCCCGGGCCCCCTAGGTGGCTACACCTTC. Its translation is CASSTLPGPLGGYTF.

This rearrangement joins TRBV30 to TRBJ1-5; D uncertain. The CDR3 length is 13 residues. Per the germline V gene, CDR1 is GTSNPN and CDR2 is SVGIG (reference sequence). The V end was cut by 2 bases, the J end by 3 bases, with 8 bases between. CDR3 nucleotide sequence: TGTGCCTGGAGTCCTAGGTTCAATCAGCCCCAGCATTTT. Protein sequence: CAWSPRFNQPQHF.

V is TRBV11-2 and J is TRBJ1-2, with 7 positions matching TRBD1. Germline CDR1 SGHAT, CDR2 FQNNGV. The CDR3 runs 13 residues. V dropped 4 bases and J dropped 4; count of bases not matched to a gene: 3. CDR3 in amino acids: CASSWDSLYGYTF. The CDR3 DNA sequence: TGTGCCAGCAGCTGGGACAGTCTCTATGGCTACACCTTC. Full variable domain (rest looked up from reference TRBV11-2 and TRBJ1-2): EAGVAQSPRYKIIEKRQSVAFWCNPISGHATLYWYQQILGQGPKLLIQFQNNGVVDDSQLPKDRFSAERLKGVDSTLKIQPAKLEDSAVYLCASSWDSLYGYTFGSGTRLTVV.

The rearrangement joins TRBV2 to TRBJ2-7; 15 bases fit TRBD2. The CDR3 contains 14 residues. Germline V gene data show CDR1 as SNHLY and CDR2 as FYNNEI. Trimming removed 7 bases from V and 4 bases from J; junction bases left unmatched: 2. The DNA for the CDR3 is TGTGCCAGCAATGGACTAGCGGGAGGGTACGAGCAGTACTTC. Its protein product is CASNGLAGGYEQYF.

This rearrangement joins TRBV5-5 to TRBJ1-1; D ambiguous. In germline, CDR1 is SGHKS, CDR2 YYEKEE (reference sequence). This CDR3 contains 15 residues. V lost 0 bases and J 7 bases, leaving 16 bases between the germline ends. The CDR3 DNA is TGTGCCAGCAGCTTGGTAGTAGACCGGTTGGATGAAGCTTTCTTT. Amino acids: CASSLVVDRLDEAFF.

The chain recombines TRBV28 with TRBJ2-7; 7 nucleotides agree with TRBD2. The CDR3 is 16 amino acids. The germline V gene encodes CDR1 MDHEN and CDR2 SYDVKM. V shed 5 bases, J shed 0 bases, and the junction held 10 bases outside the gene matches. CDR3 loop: CASSAHSGGSSYEQYF. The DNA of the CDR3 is TGTGCCAGCAGTGCACATAGCGGCGGGAGCTCCTACGAGCAGTACTTC.

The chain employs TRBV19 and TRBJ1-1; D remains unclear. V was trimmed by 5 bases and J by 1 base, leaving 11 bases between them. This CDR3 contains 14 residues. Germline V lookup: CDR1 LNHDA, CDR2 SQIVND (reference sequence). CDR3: CASSWADPNTEAFF. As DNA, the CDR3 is TGTGCCAGTAGTTGGGCAGACCCGAACACTGAAGCTTTCTTT.

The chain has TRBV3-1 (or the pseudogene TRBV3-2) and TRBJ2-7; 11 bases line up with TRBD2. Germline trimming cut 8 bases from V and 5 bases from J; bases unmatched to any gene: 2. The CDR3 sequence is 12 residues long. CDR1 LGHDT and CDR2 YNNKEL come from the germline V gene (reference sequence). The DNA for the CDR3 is TGTGCCAGCGCTAGCGGGGGGAACGAGCAGTACTTC. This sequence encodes CASASGGNEQYF.

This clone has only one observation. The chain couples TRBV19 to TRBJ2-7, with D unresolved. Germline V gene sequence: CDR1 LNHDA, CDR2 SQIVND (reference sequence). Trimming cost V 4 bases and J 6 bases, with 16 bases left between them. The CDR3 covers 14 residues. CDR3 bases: TGTGCCAGTAGTAGCAGGTTTGAATCAGGCGAGCAGTACTTC. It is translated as CASSSRFESGEQYF.

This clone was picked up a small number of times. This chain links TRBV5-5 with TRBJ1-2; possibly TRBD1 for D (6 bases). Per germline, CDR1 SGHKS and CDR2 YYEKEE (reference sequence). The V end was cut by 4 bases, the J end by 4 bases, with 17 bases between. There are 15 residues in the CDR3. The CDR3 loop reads CASSPDGTRPYGYTF. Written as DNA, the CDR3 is TGTGCCAGCAGCCCGGACGGGACAAGACCCTATGGCTACACCTTC.

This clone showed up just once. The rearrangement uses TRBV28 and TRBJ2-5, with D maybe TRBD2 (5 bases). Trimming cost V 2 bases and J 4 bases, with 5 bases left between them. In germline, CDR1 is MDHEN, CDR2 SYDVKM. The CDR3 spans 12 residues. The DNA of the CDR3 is TGTGCCAGCAGTTTAGAGGGAGAGACCCAGTACTTC. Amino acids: CASSLEGETQYF. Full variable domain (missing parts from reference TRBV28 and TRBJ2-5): DVKVTQSSRYLVKRTGEKVFLECVQDMDHENMFWYRQDPGLGLRLIYFSYDVKMKEKGDIPEGYSVSREKKERFSLILESASTNQTSMYLCASSLEGETQYFGPGTRLLVL.

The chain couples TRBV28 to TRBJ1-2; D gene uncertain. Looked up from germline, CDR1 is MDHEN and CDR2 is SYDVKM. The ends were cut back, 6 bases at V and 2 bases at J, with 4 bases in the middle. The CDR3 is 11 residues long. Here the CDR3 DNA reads TGTGCCAGCAGACCCAACTATGGCTACACCTTC. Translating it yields CASRPNYGYTF.

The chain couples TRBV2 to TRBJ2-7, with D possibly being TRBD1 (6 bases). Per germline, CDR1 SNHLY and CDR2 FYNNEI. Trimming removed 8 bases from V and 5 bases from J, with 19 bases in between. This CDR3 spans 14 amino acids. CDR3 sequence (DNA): TGTGCCAGCGTCCAGTCAAACAGGGTGAACGAGCAGTACTTC. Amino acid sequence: CASVQSNRVNEQYF.

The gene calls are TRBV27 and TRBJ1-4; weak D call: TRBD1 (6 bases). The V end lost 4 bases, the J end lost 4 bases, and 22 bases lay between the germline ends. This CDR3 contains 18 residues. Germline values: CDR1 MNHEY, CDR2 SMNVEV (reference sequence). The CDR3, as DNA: TGTGCCAGCAGTTCCCTCTACTCCGGGAGGGGGTTTAATGAAAAACTGTTTTTT. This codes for CASSSLYSGRGFNEKLFF.

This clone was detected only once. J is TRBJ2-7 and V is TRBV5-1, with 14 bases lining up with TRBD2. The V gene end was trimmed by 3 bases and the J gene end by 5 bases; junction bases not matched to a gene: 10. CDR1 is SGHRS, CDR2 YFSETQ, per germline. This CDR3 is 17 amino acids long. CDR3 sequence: CASSYLPGTSGRDEQYF. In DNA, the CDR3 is TGCGCCAGCAGCTACCTCCCCGGGACTAGCGGGAGAGACGAGCAGTACTTC.

CDR3 nucleotides: TGTGCCAGTGTGGGACAGGGCAATTCACCCCTCCACTTT. Amino acids: CASVGQGNSPLHF. The chain couples TRBV19 to TRBJ1-6; the match to TRBD1 covers 9 bases. CDR3 size: 13 residues. Per the germline V gene, CDR1 is LNHDA and CDR2 is SQIVND (reference sequence). V gave up 8 bases and J gave up 7 bases; unmatched junction bases: 3. Supplemented by reference TRBV19 and TRBJ1-6, the full variable domain reads DGGITQSPKYLFRKEGQNVTLSCEQNLNHDAMYWYRQDPGQGLRLIYYSQIVNDFQKGDIAEGYSVSREKKESFPLTVTSAQKNPTAFYLCASVGQGNSPLHFGNGTRLTVT.

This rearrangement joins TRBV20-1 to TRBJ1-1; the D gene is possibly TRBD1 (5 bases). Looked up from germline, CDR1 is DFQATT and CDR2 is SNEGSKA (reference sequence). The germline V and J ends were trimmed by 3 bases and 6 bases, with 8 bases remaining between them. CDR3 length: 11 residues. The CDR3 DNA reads TGCAGTGCTAGCCCGGGGGCTGAAGCTTTCTTT. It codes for CSASPGAEAFF.

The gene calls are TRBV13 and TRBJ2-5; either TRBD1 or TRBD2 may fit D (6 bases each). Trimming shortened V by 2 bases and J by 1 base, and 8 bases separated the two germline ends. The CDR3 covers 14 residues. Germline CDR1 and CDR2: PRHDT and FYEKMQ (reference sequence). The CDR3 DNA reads TGTGCCAGCAGCTTATCGGGGGCCCAAGAGACCCAGTACTTC. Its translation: CASSLSGAQETQYF.

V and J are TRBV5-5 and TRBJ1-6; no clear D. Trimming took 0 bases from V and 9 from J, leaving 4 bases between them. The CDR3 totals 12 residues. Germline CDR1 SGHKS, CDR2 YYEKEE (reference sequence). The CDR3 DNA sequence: TGTGCCAGCAGCTTGGGTGCTTCACCCCTCCACTTT. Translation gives CASSLGASPLHF.

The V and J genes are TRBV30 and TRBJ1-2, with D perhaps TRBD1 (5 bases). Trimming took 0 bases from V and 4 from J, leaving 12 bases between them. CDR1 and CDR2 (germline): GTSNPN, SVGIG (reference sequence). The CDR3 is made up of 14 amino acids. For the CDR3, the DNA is TGTGCCTGGAGTGTAGCCCGGGGGAGCTATGGCTACACCTTC. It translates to CAWSVARGSYGYTF.

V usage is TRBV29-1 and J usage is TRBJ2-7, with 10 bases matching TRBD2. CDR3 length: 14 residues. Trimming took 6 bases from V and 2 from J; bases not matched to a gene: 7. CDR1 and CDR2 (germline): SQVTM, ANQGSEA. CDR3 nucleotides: TGCAGCGTAGCAGCGGGAGGGTCGACCTACGAGCAGTACTTC. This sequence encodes CSVAAGGSTYEQYF.

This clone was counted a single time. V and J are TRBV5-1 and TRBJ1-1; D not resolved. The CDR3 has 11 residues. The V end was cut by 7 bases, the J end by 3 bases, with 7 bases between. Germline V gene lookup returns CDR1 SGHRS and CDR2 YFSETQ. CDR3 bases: TGCGCCAGCTCTGTGGACACTGAAGCTTTCTTT. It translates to CASSVDTEAFF.